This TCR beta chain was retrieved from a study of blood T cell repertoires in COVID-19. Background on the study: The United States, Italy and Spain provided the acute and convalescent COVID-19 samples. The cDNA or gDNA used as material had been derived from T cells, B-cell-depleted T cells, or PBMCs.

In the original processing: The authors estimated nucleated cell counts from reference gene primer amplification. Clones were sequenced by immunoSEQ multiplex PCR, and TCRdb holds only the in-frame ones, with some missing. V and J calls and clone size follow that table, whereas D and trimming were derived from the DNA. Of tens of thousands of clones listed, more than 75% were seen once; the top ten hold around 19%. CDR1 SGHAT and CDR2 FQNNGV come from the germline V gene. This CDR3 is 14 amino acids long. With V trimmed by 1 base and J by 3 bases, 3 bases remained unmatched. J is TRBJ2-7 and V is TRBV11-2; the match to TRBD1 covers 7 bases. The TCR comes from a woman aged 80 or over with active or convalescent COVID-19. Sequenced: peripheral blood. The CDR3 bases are TGTGCCAGCAGCTTAGGCCAGGGGGTCTACGAGCAGTACTTC. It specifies CASSLGQGVYEQYF.